Below, 10 T cell receptor beta chains from the same sample are listed, as sequenced in a study of control samples from healthy donors and cancer patients. This table comes from immunoSEQ multiplex PCR, and its TCRdb copy is limited to in-frame clones, with some not included. The sample lists around 180,000 clones; roughly 94% were seen once. Sequencing input: blood. All receptors derive from a woman aged 18-29 years in good health.

V gene TRBV6-5 combines with J gene TRBJ2-1; no firm D call. The CDR3 runs to 14 residues. V lost 8 bases and J 0 bases, leaving 11 bases between the germline ends. CDR1 is MNHEY, CDR2 SVGAGI, per germline. CDR3 residues: CASGNGLSYNEQFF. The CDR3, as DNA: TGTGCCAGCGGGAACGGTCTCTCCTACAATGAGCAGTTCTTC.

The genes are TRBV5-4 and TRBJ2-5; 9 bases are shared with TRBD1. Germline V gene data show CDR1 as SGHNT and CDR2 as YYREEE (reference sequence). The V segment lost 4 bases and the J segment 3 bases; nucleotides outside the gene matches: 4. The CDR3 sequence is 14 residues long. The CDR3 bases are TGTGCCAGCAGCATGGGACAGGGTAAAGAGACCCAGTACTTC. It codes for CASSMGQGKETQYF.

The gene calls are TRBV11-3 and TRBJ2-1; D might be TRBD1 or TRBD2, each matching 5 bases. Germline CDR1 reads SGHNT; CDR2 reads YENEEA. The length of the CDR3 is 15 residues. The V gene lost 1 base and the J gene lost 5 bases, with 12 bases spanning the gap. The DNA for the CDR3 is TGTGCCAGCAGCTTAGCCCAGGGACCCCACAATGAGCAGTTCTTC. The encoded protein is CASSLAQGPHNEQFF.

The chain carries TRBV18 and TRBJ1-5; D is uncertain. The V end lost 2 bases, the J end lost 3 bases, and 11 bases lay between the germline ends. CDR3 length equals 15 residues. CDR1 KGHSH and CDR2 LQKENI come from the germline V gene. In DNA, the CDR3 is TGTGCCAGCTCACCAAGCTCAGGCACCAATCAGCCCCAGCATTTT. Amino acid sequence: CASSPSSGTNQPQHF. The whole variable domain, remainder taken from reference TRBV18 and TRBJ1-5, is NAGVMQNPRHLVRRRGQEARLRCSPMKGHSHVYWYRQLPEEGLKFMVYLQKENIIDESGMPKERFSAEFPKEGPSILRIQQVVRGDSAAYFCASSPSSGTNQPQHFGDGTRLSIL.

The chain joins TRBV27 to TRBJ2-1; 9 positions agree with TRBD2. The germline CDR1 and CDR2 sequences are MNHEY and SMNVEV (reference sequence). The trim removed 3 bases at V and 4 bases at J, leaving 4 bases unmatched. The CDR3 has 15 amino acids. The CDR3 sequence is CASSFGLARYNEQFF. The CDR3 coding sequence is TGTGCCAGCAGTTTTGGACTAGCGAGATACAATGAGCAGTTCTTC.

For this clone: The same CDR3 arises from other DNA sequences in this sample as well. The chain joins TRBV5-1 to TRBJ1-2, with D perhaps TRBD1 (6 bases). The CDR3 covers 14 residues. Between the trimmed V and J ends, which lost 0 bases and 9 bases, there was a span of 15 bases. In germline, CDR1 is SGHRS, CDR2 YFSETQ. CDR3 in DNA: TGCGCCAGCAGCTTGGTTGCCGGGGGGCAAAGCTACACCTTC. Translation gives CASSLVAGGQSYTF.

This clone was recorded only once. The chain recombines TRBV29-1 with TRBJ1-1, with D possibly being TRBD1 (6 bases). The V and J ends lost 3 bases and 0 bases respectively, with 20 bases between them. The CDR3 contains 17 residues. Per the germline V gene, CDR1 is SQVTM and CDR2 is ANQGSEA. The CDR3 here is CSVDLFSGDLLNTEAFF. CDR3 sequence (DNA): TGCAGCGTTGACCTCTTCTCAGGGGACCTCCTGAACACTGAAGCTTTCTTT.

The chain joins TRBV9 to TRBJ2-3, with TRBD2 identical over 14 bases. Germline V gene sequence: CDR1 SGDLS, CDR2 YYNGEE. Germline trimming cut 6 bases from V and 0 bases from J; bases unmatched to any gene: 9. CDR3 length: 18 residues. The CDR3 nucleotides are TGTGCCAGCAACCAGGGACTAGCGGGGGTTCGAAGCACAGATACGCAGTATTTT. This encodes CASNQGLAGVRSTDTQYF.

The table lists this clone with a count of one. DNA for the CDR3: TGCGCCAGCAGCCAAGTATACTACAATGAGCAGTTCTTC. It translates to CASSQVYYNEQFF. The chain employs TRBV4-1 and TRBJ2-1; D ambiguous. Germline loops: CDR1 MGHRA, CDR2 YSYEKL. V was trimmed by 1 base and J by 3 bases, leaving 4 bases between them. This CDR3 is 13 amino acids long.

V gene TRBV2 combines with J gene TRBJ1-5; D unresolved. In germline, CDR1 is SNHLY, CDR2 FYNNEI. V was clipped by 2 bases and J by 2 bases, with 10 bases between them. This CDR3 is built from 15 residues. The CDR3 DNA sequence: TGTGCCAGCAGTGAATTGAGGCAGGGCAATCAGCCCCAGCATTTT. Its translation: CASSELRQGNQPQHF. The entire variable domain, with the rest obtained from reference TRBV2 and TRBJ1-5, is as follows: EPEVTQTPSHQVTQMGQEVILRCVPISNHLYFYWYRQILGQKVEFLVSFYNNEISEKSEIFDDQFSVERPDGSNFTLKIRSTKLEDSAMYFCASSELRQGNQPQHFGDGTRLSIL.